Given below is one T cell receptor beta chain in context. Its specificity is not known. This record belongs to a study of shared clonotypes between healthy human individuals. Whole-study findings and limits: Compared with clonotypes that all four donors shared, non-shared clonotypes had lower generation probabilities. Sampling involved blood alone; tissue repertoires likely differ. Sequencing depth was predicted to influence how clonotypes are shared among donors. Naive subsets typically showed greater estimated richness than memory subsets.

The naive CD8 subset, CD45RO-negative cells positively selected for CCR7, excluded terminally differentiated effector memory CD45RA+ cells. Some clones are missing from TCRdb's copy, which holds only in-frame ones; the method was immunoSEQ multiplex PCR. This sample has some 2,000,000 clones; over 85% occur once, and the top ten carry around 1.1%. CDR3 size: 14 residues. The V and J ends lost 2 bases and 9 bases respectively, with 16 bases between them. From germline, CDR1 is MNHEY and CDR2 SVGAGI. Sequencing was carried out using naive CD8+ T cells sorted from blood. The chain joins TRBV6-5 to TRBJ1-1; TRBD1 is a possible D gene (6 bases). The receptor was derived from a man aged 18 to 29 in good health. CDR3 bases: TGTGCCAGCAGTTACGGGGGCGGATACCCGCAAGCTTTCTTT. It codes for CASSYGGGYPQAFF.